Presented here are 22 T cell receptor beta chains from one specimen sequenced in a study of T cell repertoires in cytomegalovirus infection (dated by TCRdb to between 2018 and 2020). Reads for this sample came from an Illumina HiSeq 1500. TCRdb handled the public reads itself, with Q25 trimming in fastp and clone calling in MiXCR, and kept productive beta chains. For every CDR3 protein sequence, its rows merge into one entry that carries the most common genes and DNA. This sample is represented by around 95,000 distinct CDR3 sequences; 25% to 30% of them were singletons. The top ten clones comprise approximately 75% of the sample. These receptors are not linked to any known antigen. This specimen's treatment or condition label, per the study, means: in vitro stimulation with specific CMV peptide epitopes to enrich CMV-specific T cells. Sequencing used CD8+ T cells from cultured PBMCs, obtained from culture after CMV antigen stimulation. The receptors here all came from a human donor in good health (CMV status not recorded). Some clones in this sample may be carry-over from other donors' samples.

The chain joins TRBV6-5 to TRBJ2-7; TRBD2 matches 11 bases. The CDR3 is 16 amino acids. The J segment lost 7 bases and the V segment lost 0 bases, leaving 8 bases of the junction unmatched. Germline CDR1 MNHEY, CDR2 SVGAGI. CDR3 protein: CASSYSRLAGPREQYF. DNA for the CDR3: TGTGCCAGCAGTTACTCGAGACTAGCGGGGCCGAGGGAGCAGTACTTC.

This clonotype was counted at least ten times. The chain links TRBV12-3 or TRBV12-4 to TRBJ2-2; 12 bases map to TRBD2. V lost 7 bases and J lost 4; bases outside the gene matches: 10. The CDR3 extends over 17 amino acids. The CDR3 region is CASTRASGGDGTGELFF. The DNA of the CDR3 is TGTGCCAGCACCCGGGCTAGCGGGGGGGATGGCACCGGGGAGCTGTTTTTT.

This clonotype was seen repeatedly, ten times or more. V gene TRBV30 combines with J gene TRBJ2-7, with 12 bases aligning to TRBD1. The junction had 9 bases not matched to a gene; V was cut back by 5 bases and J by 4 bases. This CDR3 is built from 15 residues. Germline loops: CDR1 GTSNPN, CDR2 SVGIG (reference sequence). The CDR3 DNA reads as TGTGCCTGGGGGGTGAAGGGACAGGGGGCTTACGAGCAGTACTTC. Its translation: CAWGVKGQGAYEQYF.

This clonotype occurred a few times. The DNA for the CDR3 is TGTGCCAGCAGTTTGGCTGGAGCCTACACTGAAGCTTTCTTT. Translated: CASSLAGAYTEAFF. The J gene is TRBJ1-1, the V gene TRBV7-9; D remains ambiguous. Trimming shortened V by 6 bases and J by 3 bases, and 14 bases separated the two germline ends. CDR3 length: 14 amino acids. CDR1 SEHNR and CDR2 FQNEAQ come from the germline V gene (reference sequence).

This sequence joins TRBV7-9 and TRBJ2-6, with 7 bases lining up with TRBD1. CDR3 length: 16 amino acids. The J segment lost 3 bases and the V segment lost 6 bases, leaving 8 bases of the junction unmatched. Per the germline V gene, CDR1 is SEHNR and CDR2 is FQNEAQ (reference sequence). The CDR3 bases are TGTGCCAGCAGTCCGACAGGGTTACTTGGGGCCAACGTCCTGACTTTC. Protein sequence: CASSPTGLLGANVLTF. The full variable domain, with the rest looked up from reference TRBV7-9 and TRBJ2-6, is DTGVSQNPRHKITKRGQNVTFRCDPISEHNRLYWYRQTLGQGPEFLTYFQNEAQLEKSRLLSDRFSAERPKGSFSTLEIQRTEQGDSAMYLCASSPTGLLGANVLTFGAGSRLTVL.

The rearrangement joins TRBV7-2 to TRBJ2-6; no reliable D call. The V and J ends lost 1 base and 2 bases respectively, with 12 bases between them. The CDR3 is 17 residues long. CDR1 and CDR2 (germline): SGHTA, FQGNSA. The CDR3 reads CASSLVRRVAGANVLTF. The DNA for the CDR3 is TGTGCCAGCAGCTTAGTAAGGCGTGTAGCTGGGGCCAACGTCCTGACTTTC.

V is TRBV19 and J is TRBJ1-1; 8 bases are a match to TRBD1. Germline assignment: CDR1 LNHDA and CDR2 SQIVND (reference sequence). The V segment lost 7 bases and the J segment 7 bases; nucleotides outside the gene matches: 8. The CDR3 is 13 amino acids. The CDR3 protein is CASTLTGGNEAFF. The CDR3 DNA follows: TGTGCCAGTACCCTTACAGGGGGTAATGAAGCTTTCTTT. Complete variable domain (other parts from reference TRBV19 and TRBJ1-1): DGGITQSPKYLFRKEGQNVTLSCEQNLNHDAMYWYRQDPGQGLRLIYYSQIVNDFQKGDIAEGYSVSREKKESFPLTVTSAQKNPTAFYLCASTLTGGNEAFFGQGTRLTVV.

The chain carries TRBV19 and TRBJ1-1; perhaps TRBD1 as D (6 bases). This CDR3 comprises 12 residues. Trimming removed 5 bases from V and 7 bases from J, with 11 bases in between. Germline lookup yields CDR1 LNHDA and CDR2 SQIVND (reference sequence). Here the CDR3 reads CASSYGQSEAFF. The CDR3 region has the DNA TGTGCCAGTAGTTACGGACAGAGTGAAGCTTTCTTT.

This clonotype turned up a few times. The chain links TRBV10-3 to TRBJ2-3; the D gene could be TRBD1 or TRBD2 (7 bases each). This CDR3 contains 16 residues. The germline gives CDR1 ENHRY, CDR2 SYGVKD. V dropped 3 bases and J dropped 5 bases, with 18 bases sitting between them. This chain's CDR3 is CAISDRGAGGVDTQYF. The CDR3 DNA reads as TGTGCCATCAGTGACCGGGGGGCAGGGGGAGTAGATACGCAGTATTTT.

This clonotype was recorded a few times. The chain has TRBV4-1 and TRBJ2-4; TRBD1 aligns across 7 bases. CDR1 MGHRA and CDR2 YSYEKL come from the germline V gene. This CDR3 is 15 amino acids long. V dropped 3 bases and J dropped 0; count of bases not matched to a gene: 2. The CDR3 here is CASSQGQLAKNIQYF. DNA of the CDR3: TGCGCCAGCAGCCAGGGACAGTTAGCCAAAAACATTCAGTACTTC.

This clonotype was seen a handful of times. The V call is TRBV7-9, the J call TRBJ2-1; tentative D call: TRBD2 (5 bases). CDR1 SEHNR and CDR2 FQNEAQ come from the germline V gene (reference sequence). This CDR3 has 12 amino acids. V was pared by 5 bases and J by 8 bases, with 10 bases between. CDR3 DNA sequence: TGTGCCAGCAGCGACTACCTGGATGAGCAGTTCTTC. Translating gives CASSDYLDEQFF.

This clonotype was counted at least ten times. The genes are TRBV5-1 and TRBJ2-7; D might be TRBD2 (6 bases). Germline V gene sequence: CDR1 SGHRS, CDR2 YFSETQ. Trimming cost V 0 bases and J 5 bases, with 18 bases left between them. This CDR3 comprises 16 residues. The CDR3 spells CASSLADVTSTDEQYF. The CDR3 DNA reads as TGCGCCAGCAGCTTGGCCGATGTGACTAGTACAGACGAGCAGTACTTC.

The CDR3 DNA reads as TGTGCCAGCAGCGCAGGGGGGACCGCGAACACCGGGGAGCTGTTTTTT. This encodes CASSAGGTANTGELFF. This chain connects TRBV7-3 to TRBJ2-2, with D tentatively TRBD1 (7 bases). Between the trimmed V and J ends, which lost 5 bases and 0 bases, there was a span of 13 bases. This CDR3 comprises 16 residues. Germline CDR1 is SGHTA and CDR2 is FQGTGA.

This clonotype was counted between two and nine times. The chain carries TRBV12-5 and TRBJ2-5; D is unclear. V lost 1 base and J 5 bases, leaving 5 bases between the germline ends. Germline loops: CDR1 LGHNT, CDR2 FRNRAP. The CDR3 spans 12 residues. CDR3 amino acids: CASGLGLETQYF. The CDR3 bases are TGTGCTAGTGGTTTGGGCTTGGAGACCCAGTACTTC.

This clonotype was seen many times. The CDR3 loop reads CASGKTAQNTEAFF. CDR3 DNA: TGTGCCAGTGGCAAGACAGCTCAAAACACTGAAGCTTTCTTT. V gene TRBV19 combines with J gene TRBJ1-1; D possibly corresponds to TRBD1 (5 bases). V was cut by 8 bases and J by 2 bases, with 15 bases left in between. Germline V gives CDR1 LNHDA, CDR2 SQIVND (reference sequence). This CDR3 region has 14 residues.

This clonotype was observed a single time. CDR3 sequence reads: CASSTGTGNYGYTF. The CDR3 bases are TGTGCCAGTAGTACCGGGACAGGGAACTATGGCTACACCTTC. The chain links TRBV19 to TRBJ1-2, with 9 bases fitting TRBD1. The junction had 2 bases not matched to a gene; V was cut back by 4 bases and J by 2 bases. Germline lookup yields CDR1 LNHDA and CDR2 SQIVND (reference sequence). CDR3 length: 14 amino acids. Drawing the rest from reference TRBV19 and TRBJ1-2, the complete variable domain is DGGITQSPKYLFRKEGQNVTLSCEQNLNHDAMYWYRQDPGQGLRLIYYSQIVNDFQKGDIAEGYSVSREKKESFPLTVTSAQKNPTAFYLCASSTGTGNYGYTFGSGTRLTVV.

V is TRBV4-1 and J is TRBJ1-5; TRBD1 matches at 7 bases. Per the germline V gene, CDR1 is MGHRA and CDR2 is YSYEKL. This CDR3 is built from 15 residues. V lost 3 bases and J lost 3; bases outside the gene matches: 5. The CDR3 is CASSHDRAYNQPQHF. The CDR3 DNA is TGCGCCAGCAGCCATGACAGGGCCTACAATCAGCCCCAGCATTTT.

The genes are TRBV11-2 and TRBJ2-7; a possible D gene is TRBD2 (6 bases). Trimming removed 4 bases at V and 3 bases at J, with 10 bases between. CDR1 and CDR2 (germline): SGHAT, FQNNGV. CDR3 length equals 13 residues. The CDR3 protein is CASSSGLSYEQYF. DNA of the CDR3: TGTGCCAGCAGCTCGGGACTGAGCTACGAGCAGTACTTC.

This chain links TRBV19 with TRBJ1-5; D is uncertain. The CDR3 contains 15 residues. From germline, CDR1 is LNHDA and CDR2 SQIVND (reference sequence). Trimming stripped 3 bases from V and 4 bases from J, with 13 bases between. CDR3 protein: CASSIQLQLNQPQHF. Here the CDR3 DNA reads TGTGCCAGTAGTATTCAACTGCAGCTTAATCAGCCCCAGCATTTT. Variable domain in full (rest from reference TRBV19 and TRBJ1-5): DGGITQSPKYLFRKEGQNVTLSCEQNLNHDAMYWYRQDPGQGLRLIYYSQIVNDFQKGDIAEGYSVSREKKESFPLTVTSAQKNPTAFYLCASSIQLQLNQPQHFGDGTRLSIL.

This chain links TRBV7-6 with TRBJ2-7; TRBD1 matches at 11 bases. The V segment lost 1 base and the J segment 6 bases; nucleotides outside the gene matches: 2. The CDR3 runs 14 residues. Germline-derived CDR1 and CDR2 are SGHVS and FNYEAQ. The CDR3 region is CASSLGTGGFEQYF. The CDR3 nucleotides are TGTGCCAGCAGCTTAGGGACAGGGGGCTTCGAGCAGTACTTC.

This clonotype was detected only a few times. V is TRBV2 and J is TRBJ2-1, with 10 positions matching TRBD2. The CDR3 has 15 residues. Germline CDR1 is SNHLY and CDR2 is FYNNEI. V lost 6 bases and J lost 2; bases outside the gene matches: 4. The CDR3 protein is CASRGGTSAYNEQFF. CDR3 bases: TGTGCCAGCAGAGGGGGGACTAGCGCCTACAATGAGCAGTTCTTC. Based on the CDR3 plus reference TRBV2 and TRBJ2-1, the full variable domain is EPEVTQTPSHQVTQMGQEVILRCVPISNHLYFYWYRQILGQKVEFLVSFYNNEISEKSEIFDDQFSVERPDGSNFTLKIRSTKLEDSAMYFCASRGGTSAYNEQFFGPGTRLTVL.

This clonotype appeared a few times. The CDR3 spells CASIRDTQYF. The CDR3 DNA follows: TGTGCCAGCATCCGAGATACGCAGTATTTT. The chain combines TRBV7-9 with TRBJ2-3, with D hard to call. Trimming took off 7 bases at V and 5 bases at J, with 4 bases between the two ends. Germline lookup yields CDR1 SEHNR and CDR2 FQNEAQ (reference sequence). The CDR3 covers 10 residues.